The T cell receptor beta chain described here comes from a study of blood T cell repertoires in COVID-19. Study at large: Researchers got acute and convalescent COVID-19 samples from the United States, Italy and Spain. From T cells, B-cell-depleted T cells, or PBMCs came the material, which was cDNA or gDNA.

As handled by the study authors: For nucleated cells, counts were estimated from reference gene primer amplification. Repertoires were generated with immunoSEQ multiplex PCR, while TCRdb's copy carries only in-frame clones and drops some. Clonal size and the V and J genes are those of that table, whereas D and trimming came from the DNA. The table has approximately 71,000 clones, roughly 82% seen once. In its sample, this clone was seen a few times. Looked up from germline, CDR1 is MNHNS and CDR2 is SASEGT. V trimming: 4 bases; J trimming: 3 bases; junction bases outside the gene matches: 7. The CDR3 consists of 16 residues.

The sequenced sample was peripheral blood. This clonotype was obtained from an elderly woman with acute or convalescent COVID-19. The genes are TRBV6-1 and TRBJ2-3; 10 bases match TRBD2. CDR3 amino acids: CASSVSSGSPTDTQYF. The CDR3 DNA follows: TGTGCCAGCAGTGTATCTAGCGGGAGCCCGACAGATACGCAGTATTTT.